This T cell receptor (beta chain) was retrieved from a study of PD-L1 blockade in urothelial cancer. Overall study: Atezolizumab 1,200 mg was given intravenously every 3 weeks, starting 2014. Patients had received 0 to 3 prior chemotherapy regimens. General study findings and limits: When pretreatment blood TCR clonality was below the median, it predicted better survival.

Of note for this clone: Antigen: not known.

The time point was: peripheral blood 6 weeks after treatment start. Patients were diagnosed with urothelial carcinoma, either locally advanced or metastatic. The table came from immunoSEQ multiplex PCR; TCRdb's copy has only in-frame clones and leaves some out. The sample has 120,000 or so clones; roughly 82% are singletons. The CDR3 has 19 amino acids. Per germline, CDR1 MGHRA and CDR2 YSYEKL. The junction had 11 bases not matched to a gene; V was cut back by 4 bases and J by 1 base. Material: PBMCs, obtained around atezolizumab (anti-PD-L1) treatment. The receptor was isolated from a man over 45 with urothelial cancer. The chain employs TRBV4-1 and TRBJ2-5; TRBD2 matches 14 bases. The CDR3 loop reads CASSPRGTSGSTFQETQYF. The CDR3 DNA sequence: TGCGCCAGCAGCCCGAGGGGGACTAGCGGGAGTACATTCCAAGAGACCCAGTACTTC.